What follows are 15 T cell receptor beta chains derived from one specimen sequenced in a study of blood T cell repertoires in COVID-19. Profiled with immunoSEQ multiplex PCR; TCRdb holds only in-frame clones, not every one. The table has 200,000 to 250,000 clones, roughly four fifths seen once. Specimen: PBMCs or T cells enriched from blood (not recorded which). These receptor sequences come from a man aged 60 to 75 who had recovered from COVID-19.

This clone has more than one count but fewer than ten. The chain recombines TRBV29-1 with TRBJ2-1, with TRBD2 as a possible D gene (5 bases). The ends were cut back, 4 bases at V and 6 bases at J, with 13 bases in the middle. Germline CDR1 reads SQVTM; CDR2 reads ANQGSEA. This CDR3 is 13 amino acids long. CDR3 region: CSVVGVGGNEQFF. CDR3 DNA sequence: TGCAGCGTTGTCGGGGTCGGTGGCAATGAGCAGTTCTTC.

The gene calls are TRBV27 and TRBJ2-7; D might be TRBD2 (5 bases). V dropped 6 bases and J dropped 1 base, with 10 bases sitting between them. Germline V gene data show CDR1 as MNHEY and CDR2 as SMNVEV (reference sequence). The CDR3 has 13 residues. The CDR3 nucleotides are TGTGCCAGCAGGGGGTCGGGGTCCTACGAGCAGTACTTC. This sequence encodes CASRGSGSYEQYF.

V is TRBV11-2 and J is TRBJ1-1; tentative D call: TRBD1 (6 bases). V was trimmed by 1 base and J by 4 bases, leaving 10 bases between them. The CDR3 length is 14 residues. Germline CDR1 and CDR2: SGHAT and FQNNGV. The DNA for the CDR3 is TGTGCCAGCAGCTTAGTCCCCAGGGGCACTGAAGCTTTCTTT. It is translated as CASSLVPRGTEAFF.

The chain joins TRBV20-1 to TRBJ1-5; D unresolved. The CDR3 is 14 amino acids. With 3 bases removed from V and 0 bases from J, the gap between germline ends came to 9 bases. Germline V gene lookup returns CDR1 DFQATT and CDR2 SNEGSKA (reference sequence). The CDR3 here is CSASGGNSNQPQHF. The CDR3 nucleotides read TGCAGTGCTAGTGGAGGAAATAGCAATCAGCCCCAGCATTTT.

The chain employs TRBV6-5 and TRBJ2-3; perhaps TRBD2 as D (5 bases). The CDR3 spans 14 residues. Looked up from germline, CDR1 is MNHEY and CDR2 is SVGAGI. The ends were cut back, 5 bases at V and 0 bases at J, with 9 bases in the middle. The CDR3 region has the DNA TGTGCCAGCAGTCGGGAAAAAAGCACAGATACGCAGTATTTT. As protein: CASSREKSTDTQYF.

The gene calls are TRBV9 and TRBJ1-4; D call uncertain. The CDR3 is 14 amino acids. The V gene lost 0 bases and the J gene lost 8 bases, with 11 bases spanning the gap. Germline values: CDR1 SGDLS, CDR2 YYNGEE. DNA of the CDR3: TGTGCCAGCAGCGTAGATGGGCGGGAGGAAAAACTGTTTTTT. It codes for CASSVDGREEKLFF.

The CDR3 nucleotides read TGTGCCATCAGTGACGACTATGGCTACACCTTC. It codes for CAISDDYGYTF. The chain joins TRBV10-3 to TRBJ1-2; D not certain. Between the trimmed V and J ends, which lost 3 bases and 3 bases, there was a span of 2 bases. Germline V gene sequence: CDR1 ENHRY, CDR2 SYGVKD. This CDR3 region has 11 residues.

CDR3 residues: CASSRDRVSETQYF. CDR3 nucleotides: TGTGCCAGCAGCCGGGACAGGGTATCAGAGACCCAGTACTTC. J is TRBJ2-5 and V is TRBV6-5; 9 positions match TRBD1. Looked up from germline, CDR1 is MNHEY and CDR2 is SVGAGI. The V gene end was trimmed by 6 bases and the J gene end by 4 bases; junction bases not matched to a gene: 6. The CDR3 is 14 residues long.

This clone has only a few counts. This chain connects TRBV5-1 to TRBJ1-1; no firm D call. The CDR3 has 13 amino acids. Trimming took 3 bases from V and 0 from J, leaving 6 bases between them. The germline V gene encodes CDR1 SGHRS and CDR2 YFSETQ. The CDR3 protein is CASSSRVNTEAFF. CDR3 nucleotides: TGCGCCAGCAGCTCTCGCGTGAACACTGAAGCTTTCTTT.

V usage is TRBV7-6 and J usage is TRBJ2-7; 7 bases map to TRBD1. Trimming removed 4 bases from V and 0 bases from J; junction bases left unmatched: 6. Germline lookup yields CDR1 SGHVS and CDR2 FNYEAQ. This CDR3 spans 15 amino acids. The CDR3 sequence is CASSSRQGNSYEQYF. The CDR3, as DNA: TGTGCCAGCAGCTCAAGACAGGGAAACTCCTACGAGCAGTACTTC.

This clone appeared once. V is TRBV19 and J is TRBJ1-2; D is perhaps TRBD1 (6 bases). The CDR3 loop spans 13 amino acids. V dropped 7 bases and J dropped 1 base, with 10 bases sitting between them. Germline assignment: CDR1 LNHDA and CDR2 SQIVND (reference sequence). The CDR3: CASNVGHNYGYTF. The CDR3 DNA reads TGTGCCAGTAACGTGGGACATAACTATGGCTACACCTTC. The full variable domain, with the rest looked up from reference TRBV19 and TRBJ1-2, is DGGITQSPKYLFRKEGQNVTLSCEQNLNHDAMYWYRQDPGQGLRLIYYSQIVNDFQKGDIAEGYSVSREKKESFPLTVTSAQKNPTAFYLCASNVGHNYGYTFGSGTRLTVV.

The rearrangement uses TRBV7-9 and TRBJ2-1; 8 bases agree with TRBD2. CDR1 is SEHNR, CDR2 FQNEAQ, per germline (reference sequence). This CDR3 region has 15 residues. Losses at the gene ends were 5 bases for V and 5 bases for J; bases not matched to a gene: 8. The CDR3 DNA follows: TGTGCCAGCAGCCTAGGAGCGGGGGCTCACAATGAGCAGTTCTTC. Amino acids: CASSLGAGAHNEQFF.

This chain links TRBV18 with TRBJ1-3; D remains unclear. The V end lost 2 bases, the J end lost 0 bases, and 11 bases lay between the germline ends. CDR1 is KGHSH, CDR2 LQKENI, per germline. This CDR3 has 16 amino acids. The chain's CDR3 is CASSPGLTSSGNTIYF. The CDR3 nucleotides are TGTGCCAGCTCACCAGGGCTGACCAGCTCTGGAAACACCATATATTTT.

CDR3 residues: CASSGQPQETQYF. As DNA, the CDR3 is TGTGCCAGCTCAGGGCAACCCCAAGAGACCCAGTACTTC. The V and J genes are TRBV18 and TRBJ2-5; no clear D. The CDR3 is made up of 13 amino acids. With 5 bases removed from V and 1 base from J, the gap between germline ends came to 8 bases. Germline CDR1 is KGHSH and CDR2 is LQKENI.

The CDR3 nucleotides are TGTGCCAGCAGTTACAGGGGGCGGAACATTGGCTACACCTTC. It yields the protein CASSYRGRNIGYTF. The chain is built from TRBV2 and TRBJ1-2; 9 bases map to TRBD1. Germline CDR1 is SNHLY and CDR2 is FYNNEI. CDR3 size: 14 residues. After removal of 5 bases from V and 7 bases from J, the junction contained 8 bases not matched to a gene.